This record concerns one T cell receptor (beta chain) sequence. Sample treatment: 15 to 20 received Ad26.COV2.S at low or high dose, single or two shots; 5 received placebo; per-sample allocation not given. Day 63 after the first vaccine or placebo injection was the time point for sampling. In germline, CDR1 is MNHEY, CDR2 SMNVEV (reference sequence). Germline trimming cut 7 bases from V and 7 bases from J; bases unmatched to any gene: 7. The CDR3 consists of 13 residues. This sample was taken from a study of Ad26.COV2.S vaccination and SARS-CoV-2 variants. Study context: Among those in the COV1001 Ad26.COV2.S trial arm was the donor.

Libraries were prepared by immunoSEQ multiplex PCR; TCRdb keeps only in-frame clonotypes and omits some of them. This table has 300,000 to 350,000 clones, about 90% appearing once. This TCR came from a person aged 18 to 65 who received the Ad26.COV2.S COVID-19 vaccine or a placebo. The sequences come from peripheral blood, collected in a trial of Ad26.COV2.S vaccine versus placebo. V usage is TRBV27 and J usage is TRBJ2-1, with TRBD2 identical over 7 bases. The CDR3 is CASTPSGRNEQFF. The DNA of the CDR3 is TGTGCCAGCACCCCCTCCGGGAGGAATGAGCAGTTCTTC.